The 15 T cell receptor beta chains listed next were all sequenced from one sample in a study of alternative splicing in chronic myeloid leukemia remission. Study details: Trial remission samples were taken at major or complete molecular response, at 12 or 24 months.

Poly-A-selected mRNA from around 1 ug total RNA formed the libraries. TCRdb reprocessed the bulk RNA-seq reads and keeps a single row for each CDR3 protein, giving no DNA. The repertoire holds about 500 distinct CDR3 sequences, with 90% to 95% as singletons. The sequencing here drew on PBMCs or total blood leukocytes (not recorded which), taken during remission. The receptors originated from an adult with chronic myeloid leukemia.

The chain recombines TRBV7-8 with TRBJ2-7; without DNA, the TCRdb call of TRBD1 cannot be checked. The germline V gene has CDR1 SGHVS and CDR2 FQNEAQ. The CDR3 runs to 14 residues. The CDR3 spells CASSYDRQTSEQYF.

The rearrangement joins TRBV6-6 to TRBJ2-1; TCRdb's D call, TRBD1, is unchecked because there is no DNA. Germline loops: CDR1 MNHNY, CDR2 SVGAGI (reference sequence). The CDR3 runs to 16 residues. The CDR3 protein is CASSSGQGLRYNEQFF.

The chain links TRBV11-2 to TRBJ1-2; lacking DNA, the TRBD1 call made by TCRdb goes unchecked. This CDR3 has 16 amino acids. Germline V gene sequence: CDR1 SGHAT, CDR2 FQNNGV. This chain's CDR3 is CASSLGDGQVGYGYTF.

This clonotype is labeled hyperexpanded. The J gene is TRBJ2-1, the V gene TRBV19; the TCRdb call, TRBD2, lacks DNA for checking. The CDR3 contains 15 residues. In germline, CDR1 is LNHDA, CDR2 SQIVND (reference sequence). The CDR3 loop reads CASSIGPLEHNEQFF.

This clonotype appeared a single time. This sequence joins TRBV3-1 and TRBJ1-1; TCRdb lists TRBD1, though no DNA is available to test this call. From germline, CDR1 is LGHDT and CDR2 YNNKEL (reference sequence). This CDR3 has 18 residues. CDR3 amino acids: CASSQESSYRGLNTEAFF. The entire variable domain, with the rest obtained from reference TRBV3-1 and TRBJ1-1, is as follows: DTAVSQTPKYLVTQMGNDKSIKCEQNLGHDTMYWYKQDSKKFLKIMFSYNNKELIINETVPNRFSPKSPDKAHLNLHINSLELGDSAVYFCASSQESSYRGLNTEAFFGQGTRLTVV.

The chain has TRBV7-2 and TRBJ2-1; absent DNA, TCRdb's TRBD1 call cannot be checked. CDR3 length equals 14 residues. The V gene's germline CDR1 is SGHTA and CDR2 FQGNSA. The CDR3 spells CASSSGASYNEQFF.

The chain employs TRBV5-4 and TRBJ2-7. The germline V gene encodes CDR1 SGHNT and CDR2 YYREEE (reference sequence). The CDR3 is 14 residues long. CDR3 protein: CASSLWPTAYEQYF.

The rearrangement uses TRBV7-8 and TRBJ1-5. The CDR3 contains 17 residues. Per germline, CDR1 SGHVS and CDR2 FQNEAQ. This chain's CDR3 is CASSLDEAGTNNQPQHF. Complete variable domain (other parts from reference TRBV7-8 and TRBJ1-5): GAGVSQSPRYKVAKRGQDVALRCDPISGHVSLFWYQQALGQGPEFLTYFQNEAQLDKSGLPSDRFFAERPEGSVSTLKIQRTQQEDSAVYLCASSLDEAGTNNQPQHFGDGTRLSIL.

The chain recombines TRBV6-2 or TRBV6-3 with TRBJ1-1. Germline-derived CDR1 and CDR2 are MNHEY and SVGEGT. This CDR3 contains 14 residues. CDR3 region: CASNNPRGRTEAFF.

This rearrangement joins TRBV7-2 to TRBJ2-6; without DNA, the TCRdb call of TRBD2 cannot be checked. The CDR3 spans 15 residues. Germline CDR1 and CDR2: SGHTA and FQGNSA. The CDR3 loop is CASSLVASGANVLTF.

The chain joins TRBV20-1 to TRBJ2-7; TCRdb calls TRBD1, which cannot be checked without DNA. From germline, CDR1 is DFQATT and CDR2 SNEGSKA (reference sequence). The CDR3 consists of 14 residues. CDR3 in amino acids: CSAPWDRGGYEQYF.

The CDR3 sequence: CASTWGGLEHNEQFF. The chain links TRBV19 to TRBJ2-1; TCRdb selects TRBD2, and the lack of DNA leaves this call unchecked. The CDR3 has 15 residues. CDR1 and CDR2 (germline): LNHDA, SQIVND (reference sequence).

The genes are TRBV5-1 and TRBJ1-2; as DNA is missing, the TRBD1 call by TCRdb cannot be tested. This CDR3 comprises 14 residues. The germline CDR1 and CDR2 sequences are SGHRS and YFSETQ. This chain's CDR3 is CASSQQASNYGYTF.

The genes are TRBV18 and TRBJ1-1. The CDR3 is 15 residues long. Per germline, CDR1 KGHSH and CDR2 LQKENI. CDR3 sequence: CASSFMGAENTEAFF.

The J gene is TRBJ2-2, the V gene TRBV12-3 or TRBV12-4; with no DNA, the TCRdb D assignment of TRBD2 cannot be verified. The CDR3 runs 19 residues. CDR3 sequence: CASSLRFRPYRANTGELFF.